One and the same sample provided the 2 T cell receptor beta chains below, sequenced in a study of spatial heterogeneity in lung cancer. In TCRdb, the 5' RACE reads were re-called with MiXCR into one record per CDR3 protein. The table records roughly 5,300 distinct CDR3 sequences, 20% to 30% of them present only once. Stated time point: sample taken at primary tumor resection. TCRs were sequenced from unsorted whole RNA of tumor, nontumor lung or PBMC. Material: PBMCs, obtained at surgery. These TCRs come from a male donor with early-stage non-small cell lung cancer.

The chain combines TRBV6-6 with TRBJ2-1; perhaps TRBD2 as D (6 bases). The CDR3 consists of 14 residues. CDR1 is MNHNY, CDR2 SVGAGI, per germline (reference sequence). The V end lost 7 bases, the J end lost 8 bases, and 18 bases lay between the germline ends. The CDR3 protein is CASNRDSAVHEQFF. The CDR3 region has the DNA TGTGCCAGCAATCGGGACTCAGCTGTACATGAGCAGTTCTTC.

This clonotype is labeled as medium-sized. The V gene is TRBV9, the J gene TRBJ2-1; 7 bases line up with TRBD2. This CDR3 is 14 amino acids long. Germline CDR1 SGDLS, CDR2 YYNGEE. V lost 2 bases and J lost 4; bases outside the gene matches: 3. CDR3 bases: TGTGCCAGCAGCGTCCAAGCGGGGTACAATGAGCAGTTCTTC. Encoded protein: CASSVQAGYNEQFF.